This passage covers 16 T cell receptor beta chains from one sample sequenced in a study of T cells after yellow fever vaccination. TCRdb itself ran the 5' RACE reads through MiXCR, one entry per CDR3 protein. Among a few hundred thousand distinct CDR3 sequences listed, around 17% were seen once. Here the sequenced sample was PBMCs, taken 5 days after the first yellow fever vaccination. These receptors all stem from a man aged 18 to 29 who received the YFV17D yellow fever vaccine.

The CDR3 protein is CAWSGTGPATEAFF. DNA for the CDR3: TGTGCCTGGAGTGGGACAGGGCCGGCCACTGAAGCTTTCTTT. The chain uses TRBV30 and TRBJ1-1, with TRBD1 matching over 8 bases. Unmatched junction bases numbered 5, after V lost 1 base and J lost 4 bases. Germline CDR1 GTSNPN, CDR2 SVGIG (reference sequence). CDR3 length: 14 residues.

The chain combines TRBV12-5 with TRBJ2-1; D is perhaps TRBD1 (5 bases). The CDR3 covers 14 residues. The germline CDR1 and CDR2 sequences are LGHNT and FRNRAP. V was clipped by 11 bases and J by 6 bases, with 20 bases between them. The CDR3 sequence is CAGERGIKVNEQFF. The CDR3 DNA sequence: TGTGCTGGCGAAAGGGGCATTAAGGTCAATGAGCAGTTCTTC.

This chain uses TRBV11-2 with TRBJ1-2, with D perhaps matching TRBD1 (5 bases). Germline V CDR1 and CDR2: SGHAT, FQNNGV. This CDR3 is built from 12 residues. With 5 bases removed from V and 12 bases from J, the gap between germline ends came to 16 bases. The CDR3 sequence is CASSDGTLQDTF. The CDR3, as DNA: TGTGCCAGCAGCGACGGGACGCTACAGGACACCTTC.

The V and J genes are TRBV29-1 and TRBJ1-2, with D unclear. Germline lookup yields CDR1 SQVTM and CDR2 ANQGSEA. The CDR3 is 14 residues long. V was clipped by 4 bases and J by 4 bases, with 16 bases between them. The CDR3 is CSVAPRTAIYGYTF. Written as DNA, the CDR3 is TGCAGCGTTGCGCCCAGGACGGCCATCTATGGCTACACCTTC.

The CDR3 reads CASSFVLGRTEAFF. Written as DNA, the CDR3 is TGTGCCAGCAGCTTCGTCCTGGGGAGAACTGAAGCTTTCTTT. This chain links TRBV7-9 with TRBJ1-1; no clear D. The V end was cut by 3 bases, the J end by 5 bases, with 13 bases between. This CDR3 spans 14 amino acids. Germline CDR1 is SEHNR and CDR2 is FQNEAQ (reference sequence).

This clonotype was seen at least ten times. The chain carries TRBV5-5 and TRBJ1-1; no definite D call. CDR3 size: 12 residues. V was pared by 5 bases and J by 2 bases, with 7 bases between. CDR1 is SGHKS and CDR2 is YYEKEE in the germline V gene (reference sequence). CDR3 sequence (DNA): TGTGCCAGCAGTAAGGGAAACACTGAAGCTTTCTTT. Its translation: CASSKGNTEAFF.

J is TRBJ2-1 and V is TRBV27, with TRBD2 identical over 8 bases. Trimming took 6 bases from V and 0 from J; bases not matched to a gene: 7. CDR1 and CDR2 (germline): MNHEY, SMNVEV (reference sequence). The CDR3 sequence is 16 residues long. The CDR3 nucleotides read TGTGCCAGCAGGATCGCGGGGGGCCGCTCCTACAATGAGCAGTTCTTC. Protein: CASRIAGGRSYNEQFF.

There are many counts of this clonotype. The rearrangement uses TRBV5-1 and TRBJ1-1; D gene unclear. CDR1 is SGHRS and CDR2 is YFSETQ in the germline V gene. The CDR3 sequence is 15 residues long. V lost 4 bases, J lost 3 bases, and 16 bases lay in between. This CDR3 is CASSPRTRRDTEAFF. Here the CDR3 DNA reads TGCGCCAGCAGCCCTAGGACCCGGAGGGACACTGAAGCTTTCTTT.

The genes are TRBV4-3 and TRBJ2-7; D may match TRBD1 or TRBD2 (5 bases each). Per germline, CDR1 LGHNA and CDR2 YSLEER. Trimming stripped 0 bases from V and 4 bases from J, with 13 bases between. The CDR3 is 15 residues long. In DNA, the CDR3 is TGCGCCAGCAGCCAAGATCCCCAGGGACGGTACGAGCAGTACTTC. The encoded protein is CASSQDPQGRYEQYF.

The genes are TRBV2 and TRBJ2-1; 9 bases agree with TRBD2. Trimming at V came to 4 bases and at J to 0 bases, leaving 13 bases not matched to a gene. Germline V gene data show CDR1 as SNHLY and CDR2 as FYNNEI. The CDR3 is made up of 19 amino acids. CDR3 sequence (DNA): TGTGCCAGCAGTGGGGCTCGGGCTAGCGGGGTGAGCTCCTACAATGAGCAGTTCTTC. This encodes CASSGARASGVSSYNEQFF.

In this sample, this clonotype turned up a few times. V gene TRBV20-1 combines with J gene TRBJ1-1, with 8 nucleotides matching TRBD1. Germline CDR1 and CDR2: DFQATT and SNEGSKA (reference sequence). V shed 0 bases, J shed 5 bases, and the junction held 8 bases outside the gene matches. The CDR3 is 15 residues long. The CDR3 region is CSARDHGQGYTEAFF. The CDR3 DNA is TGCAGTGCTAGAGATCACGGACAGGGCTATACTGAAGCTTTCTTT.

This chain's CDR3 is CASSGSRGYEQYV. The CDR3 DNA follows: TGTGCCAGCAGCGGAAGCAGGGGCTACGAGCAGTACGTC. This chain uses TRBV7-9 with TRBJ2-7, with D possibly being TRBD1 (6 bases). V was shortened by 5 bases and J by 3 bases, with 11 bases between the two germline ends. CDR3 size: 13 residues. Germline lookup yields CDR1 SEHNR and CDR2 FQNEAQ (reference sequence).

The table lists this clonotype with a few counts. The CDR3 loop reads CASKGLSTSYNSPLHF. The CDR3 DNA follows: TGTGCCAGCAAAGGGCTGTCAACCTCCTATAATTCACCCCTCCACTTT. The chain joins TRBV6-5 to TRBJ1-6; D is uncertain. Germline-derived CDR1 and CDR2 are MNHEY and SVGAGI. The CDR3 covers 16 residues. The ends were cut back, 7 bases at V and 0 bases at J, with 13 bases in the middle.

This clonotype was seen only a few times. The chain uses TRBV4-3 and TRBJ1-2; D unclear. The V gene's germline CDR1 is LGHNA and CDR2 YSLEER. V dropped 0 bases and J dropped 4 bases, with 12 bases sitting between them. There are 15 residues in the CDR3. DNA of the CDR3: TGCGCCAGCAGCCAAGAGATGAACCCAATCTATGGCTACACCTTC. Encoded protein: CASSQEMNPIYGYTF.

This clonotype came up a few times. This sequence joins TRBV11-1 and TRBJ2-1; 8 bases agree with TRBD2. The CDR3 is 18 amino acids. V gave up 5 bases and J gave up 8 bases; unmatched junction bases: 20. Germline assignment: CDR1 SGHAT and CDR2 FQDESV (reference sequence). The CDR3 DNA is TGTGCCAGCAGCCCAGGGTTGCGTGGACTAGCTGGTCGGGATGAGCAGTTCTTC. Translation gives CASSPGLRGLAGRDEQFF.

This clonotype was observed many times. The chain links TRBV7-2 to TRBJ2-5, with 7 bases that match TRBD2. Germline CDR1 reads SGHTA; CDR2 reads FQGNSA. CDR3 length: 14 amino acids. V was clipped by 6 bases and J by 5 bases; unmatched bases: 9. The chain's CDR3 is CASSLNRGGETQYF. Written as DNA, the CDR3 is TGTGCCAGCAGTTTAAACCGGGGAGGGGAGACCCAGTACTTC.